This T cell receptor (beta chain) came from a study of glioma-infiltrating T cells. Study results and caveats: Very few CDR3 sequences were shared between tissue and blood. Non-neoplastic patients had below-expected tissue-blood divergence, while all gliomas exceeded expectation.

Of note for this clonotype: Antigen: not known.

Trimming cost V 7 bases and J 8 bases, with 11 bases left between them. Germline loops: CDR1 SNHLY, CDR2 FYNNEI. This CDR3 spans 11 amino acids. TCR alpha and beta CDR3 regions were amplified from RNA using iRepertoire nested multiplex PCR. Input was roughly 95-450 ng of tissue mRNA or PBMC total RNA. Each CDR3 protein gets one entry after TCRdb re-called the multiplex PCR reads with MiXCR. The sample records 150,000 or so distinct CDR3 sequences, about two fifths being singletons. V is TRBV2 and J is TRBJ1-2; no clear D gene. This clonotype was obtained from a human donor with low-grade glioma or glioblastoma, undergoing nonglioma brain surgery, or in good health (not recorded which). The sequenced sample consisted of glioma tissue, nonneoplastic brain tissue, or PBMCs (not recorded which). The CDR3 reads CASILTRGYTF. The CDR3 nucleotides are TGTGCCAGCATCCTGACCCGGGGCTACACCTTC.